This TCR beta chain appears in the sequencing data of a study of blood T cell repertoires in COVID-19. Turning to the study itself: PBMCs, B-cell-depleted T cells, or T cells were the source of the cDNA or gDNA that made up the material.

As processed by the authors: Nucleated cell counts were estimated from reference gene primer amplification. Clones were sequenced by immunoSEQ multiplex PCR, and TCRdb holds only the in-frame ones, with some missing. The V and J calls and clone size are taken from that table; D and trimming were inferred from the DNA. The sample has some 230,000 clones; 70% to 85% are singletons. Germline values: CDR1 SGHRS, CDR2 YFSETQ. The CDR3 is 15 residues long. Trimming removed 0 bases from V and 4 bases from J; junction bases left unmatched: 6. This clone was detected only once. Donors were grouped by their self-reported clinical history. The study counted Cohort 3 donors as recovered given two negative PCRs, clearance, or symptom resolution.

The specimen was PBMCs or T cells enriched from blood (not recorded which). The rearrangement joins TRBV5-1 to TRBJ1-2; TRBD1 aligns across 7 bases. The receptor's source is a middle-aged man who had recovered from COVID-19. CDR3 in amino acids: CASSLGQGGGYGYTF. For the CDR3, the DNA is TGCGCCAGCAGCTTGGGGCAAGGGGGCGGCTATGGCTACACCTTC.